A selection of T cell receptor beta chains follows, all from one sample in a study of cytomegalovirus exposure and HLA in healthy donors. Data came from immunoSEQ multiplex PCR; TCRdb stores just in-frame clones and leaves some out. The table lists 100,000 or so clones, around two thirds of them singletons. Material: PBMCs. The receptors were gathered from a man between 25 and 39 years old in good health and CMV-seropositive. Both conserved end residues are part of each CDR3. A D gene is named only where the DNA matches it firmly. Not all rows give a size; the values are once, few, many and, for expanded clones, a class.

CASRGGAGAVGQPQHF	TGTGCCAGTAGAGGGGGGGCAGGGGCGGTCGGCCAGCCCCAGCATTTT	TRBV19	TRBJ1-5	NA	NA
CASTIYPGNYEQYF	TGTGCCAGCACCATATATCCCGGGAACTACGAGCAGTACTTC	TRBV2	TRBJ2-7	NA	NA
CASSKDTRAYNEQFF	TGTGCCAGCAGCAAGGACACTCGGGCATACAATGAGCAGTTCTTC	TRBV5-4	TRBJ2-1	NA	NA
CSATGAYEQYF	TGCAGTGCTACAGGTGCCTACGAGCAGTACTTC	TRBV20-1	TRBJ2-7	few	NA
CASSRQGAYGYTF	TGTGCCAGCAGCCGACAGGGGGCCTATGGCTACACCTTC	TRBV6-1	TRBJ1-2	NA	TRBD1
CASSQGGRGPSTDTQYF	TGCGCCAGCAGCCAGGGGGGGCGGGGCCCATCCACAGATACGCAGTATTTT	TRBV4-1	TRBJ2-3	NA	NA
CASGADPTGTKFLTGLYTF	TGTGCCAGCGGGGCCGACCCGACAGGAACAAAATTTCTAACGGGTTTATACACCTTC	TRBV7-2	TRBJ1-2	NA	NA
CASSPGRGTNEKLFF	TGTGCCAGCAGCCCAGGCAGGGGAACTAATGAAAAACTGTTTTTT	TRBV7-9	TRBJ1-4	NA	NA
CSSSPGYGYTF	TGTTCCAGCAGCCCCGGCTATGGCTACACCTTC	TRBV7-9	TRBJ1-2	NA	NA
CAFSSGTSPSTDTQYF	TGTGCCTTCTCCTCAGGGACTTCTCCCAGCACAGATACGCAGTATTTT	TRBV30	TRBJ2-3	NA	NA
CAWGTSGGTDTQYF	TGTGCCTGGGGGACTAGCGGAGGCACAGATACGCAGTATTTT	TRBV30	TRBJ2-3	NA	TRBD2
CASSLDQGYGYTF	TGTGCCAGCAGCTTAGACCAGGGGTATGGCTACACCTTC	TRBV7-9	TRBJ1-2	NA	NA
CASSLNRGNGYTF	TGTGCCAGCAGCTTAAACAGGGGAAATGGCTACACCTTC	TRBV13	TRBJ1-2	NA	TRBD1
CASSGLAGGTDTQYF	TGTGCCAGCAGTGGACTAGCGGGGGGCACAGATACGCAGTATTTT	TRBV6-5	TRBJ2-3	NA	TRBD2